These 2 T cell receptor beta chains share one sample of origin, sequenced in a study of cytomegalovirus exposure and HLA in healthy donors. PCR used 60 Vbeta primers and 13 Jbeta primers. Some clones are missing from TCRdb's copy, which holds only in-frame ones; the method was immunoSEQ multiplex PCR. The data show some 150,000 clones, about two thirds seen once. What was sequenced was PBMCs. The receptors shown here come from a middle-aged man in good health and CMV-seronegative.

The CDR3 sequence is CASSNNRNTEAFF. The CDR3, as DNA: TGCGCCAGCAGTAACAACCGGAACACTGAAGCTTTCTTT. The chain links TRBV10-1 to TRBJ1-1; D uncertain. The germline gives CDR1 WNHNN, CDR2 SYGVQD (reference sequence). The CDR3 length is 13 residues. The V end was cut by 5 bases, the J end by 1 base, with 8 bases between.

On this clone itself: The same CDR3 also results from other DNA sequences found in this sample. The chain employs TRBV5-1 and TRBJ2-2; TRBD1 is a possible D gene (5 bases). In germline, CDR1 is SGHRS, CDR2 YFSETQ. The CDR3 covers 15 residues. V lost 1 base and J 1 base, leaving 8 bases between the germline ends. CDR3 in DNA: TGCGCCAGCAGCTTGAGGCAGGGGAACACCGGGGAGCTGTTTTTT. Protein product: CASSLRQGNTGELFF.